This T cell receptor beta chain comes out of a study of T cell responses to AZD1222 COVID-19 vaccine. Comment on this clone: Antigen unknown.

Study-level results: Repertoire collection took place solely once the T cell response had peaked. A rise in Spike-specific TCR breadth and depth followed two AZD1222 doses.

Method: immunoSEQ multiplex PCR; TCRdb's copy keeps in-frame clones and lacks some. This table has about 130,000 clones, 80% to 95% appearing once. Germline V gene lookup returns CDR1 MNHNY and CDR2 SVGAGI (reference sequence). The V gene end was trimmed by 3 bases and the J gene end by 2 bases; junction bases not matched to a gene: 5. CDR3 length equals 15 residues. The V gene is TRBV6-6, the J gene TRBJ2-3; 7 bases are shared with TRBD1. This specimen was peripheral blood, taken on day 0 of MenACWY control vaccination. The receptor was derived from an adult in good health. The CDR3 DNA reads as TGTGCCAGCAGTTATAGGACAGGAGCCACAGATACGCAGTATTTT. Protein: CASSYRTGATDTQYF.